Shown below are 9 T cell receptor beta chains from a single sample sequenced in a study of Ad26.COV2.S vaccination and SARS-CoV-2 variants. Treatment denoted: around 19 received Ad26.COV2.S at low or high dose, single or two shots; roughly five received placebo; per-sample allocation not given. Samples were taken on day 63 after the first vaccine or placebo injection. Assay: immunoSEQ multiplex PCR; the TCRdb copy retains only in-frame clones and omits some. The sample records 380,000 or so clones, approximately 83% being singletons. The sample consisted of peripheral blood, taken in a trial of Ad26.COV2.S vaccine versus placebo. Every receptor here comes from a person aged 18-60 years who received the Ad26.COV2.S COVID-19 vaccine or a placebo.

The chain employs TRBV6-4 and TRBJ2-2; D perhaps matches TRBD2 (6 bases). V lost 3 bases to trimming and J lost 3 bases, with 14 bases between them. The CDR3 contains 16 residues. Germline V gene lookup returns CDR1 MRHNA and CDR2 SNTAGT. The CDR3 here is CASSERFREDTGELFF. As DNA, the CDR3 is TGTGCCAGCAGTGAAAGGTTCAGGGAGGACACCGGGGAGCTGTTTTTT.

The chain has TRBV27 and TRBJ2-7; D perhaps matches TRBD1 (5 bases). V was trimmed by 6 bases and J by 1 base, leaving 10 bases between them. The CDR3 runs 13 residues. Germline assignment: CDR1 MNHEY and CDR2 SMNVEV (reference sequence). This CDR3 is CASSLQESYEQYF. The CDR3 DNA sequence: TGTGCCAGCAGCTTACAGGAATCCTACGAGCAGTACTTC.

As to this clone: Other DNA sequences in this sample translate to the same CDR3. This chain links TRBV6-5 with TRBJ1-2; 10 bases agree with TRBD1. The CDR3 extends over 13 amino acids. Germline V gene data show CDR1 as MNHEY and CDR2 as SVGAGI. V shed 6 bases and J 8 bases; nucleotides not matched to a gene: 6. CDR3 in amino acids: CASSRQGAGGYTF. The CDR3 DNA is TGTGCCAGCAGCCGACAGGGGGCCGGCGGCTACACCTTC.

The chain is built from TRBV4-1 and TRBJ2-7; D perhaps matches TRBD2 (5 bases). Germline values: CDR1 MGHRA, CDR2 YSYEKL. The CDR3 length is 15 residues. V lost 5 bases to trimming and J lost 7 bases, with 21 bases between them. The CDR3 DNA follows: TGCGCCAGCAGCATCGGGGTACTGGGGTTGAGGGAGCAGTACTTC. Translating it yields CASSIGVLGLREQYF.

The chain uses TRBV19 and TRBJ2-1, with a tentative D call TRBD2 (5 bases). The CDR3 loop spans 14 amino acids. Germline V lookup: CDR1 LNHDA, CDR2 SQIVND (reference sequence). V lost 5 bases to trimming and J lost 7 bases, with 15 bases between them. As DNA, the CDR3 is TGTGCCAGTAGTTTCCGCAGCGGTGGAAATGAGCAGTTCTTC. Translating gives CASSFRSGGNEQFF.

The V call is TRBV14, the J call TRBJ2-7; D may be TRBD1 or TRBD2 (6 bases each). This CDR3 spans 15 amino acids. V shed 5 bases and J shed 5 bases, with 19 bases lying between them. Germline CDR1 is SGHDN and CDR2 is FVKESK. The CDR3 sequence is CASSTWRGGKDEQYF. In nucleotides, the CDR3 is TGTGCCAGCAGCACCTGGAGAGGGGGGAAGGACGAGCAGTACTTC.

The V call is TRBV27, the J call TRBJ1-4, with TRBD1 matching over 8 bases. The CDR3 runs 16 residues. The V gene end was trimmed by 6 bases and the J gene end by 6 bases; junction bases not matched to a gene: 12. CDR1 MNHEY and CDR2 SMNVEV come from the germline V gene (reference sequence). CDR3 nucleotides: TGTGCCAGCAGCCTCCTGGGAACACAGGGGGATGAAAAACTGTTTTTT. It codes for CASSLLGTQGDEKLFF.

The chain employs TRBV2 and TRBJ2-4; no reliable D call. Germline assignment: CDR1 SNHLY and CDR2 FYNNEI. V lost 4 bases and J 4 bases, leaving 2 bases between the germline ends. The CDR3 totals 11 residues. The CDR3 is CASSVKNIQYF. Written as DNA, the CDR3 is TGTGCCAGCAGTGTAAAAAACATTCAGTACTTC.

This clone was seen only once. J is TRBJ2-1 and V is TRBV6-5, with D maybe TRBD2 (5 bases). This CDR3 has 12 amino acids. V was shortened by 6 bases and J by 10 bases, with 13 bases between the two germline ends. The V gene's germline CDR1 is MNHEY and CDR2 SVGAGI. Written as DNA, the CDR3 is TGTGCCAGCAGGCGACTCCGCGGGGAGCAGTTCTTC. Translation: CASRRLRGEQFF.